These T cell receptor beta chains were read from a single sample in a study of cytomegalovirus exposure and HLA in healthy donors. Clones were sequenced by immunoSEQ multiplex PCR, and TCRdb holds only the in-frame ones, with some missing. In the table there are roughly 130,000 clones, approximately 90% of which are singletons. The source material was PBMCs. These receptors all stem from a woman in her 30s in good health and CMV-seropositive. Both conserved end residues are part of each CDR3. A D gene is named only where the DNA matches it firmly. Clone size is stated in some rows and not others, as once, few, many or a class when expanded.

size	D	J	V	DNA	CDR3
NA	TRBD2	TRBJ2-3	TRBV5-4	TGTGCCAGCAGCTTGGTGGGAGCGGGAAGGGGCACAGATACGCAGTATTTT	CASSLVGAGRGTDTQYF
NA	TRBD2	TRBJ2-1	TRBV2	TGTGCCACCGGACTAGCGAGCTACAATGAGCAGTTCTTC	CATGLASYNEQFF
few	NA	TRBJ1-1	TRBV7-9	TGTGCCAGCAGCTTAGAGGGGGTAGGAACTGAAGCTTTCTTT	CASSLEGVGTEAFF
NA	TRBD2	TRBJ2-5	TRBV5-1	TGCGCCAGCAGCTTTAGACTAGCACATAAAGAGACCCAGTACTTC	CASSFRLAHKETQYF
NA	NA	TRBJ1-2	TRBV7-8	TGTGCCAGCAGTCGAGGCGGGGGCGAGAACTATGGCTACACCTTC	CASSRGGGENYGYTF
NA	TRBD1	TRBJ2-1	TRBV28	TGTGCCAGCAGTCCCTACCGGGGACAGGGGTCCCACAATGAGCAGTTCTTC	CASSPYRGQGSHNEQFF
NA	NA	TRBJ1-2	TRBV10-1	TGCGCCAGCAGCTCCGACAGGAACTATGGCTACACCTTC	CASSSDRNYGYTF
once	TRBD2	TRBJ2-4	TRBV19	TGTGCCGGTACCGGGGGGGCCTCTAACATTCAGTACTTC	CAGTGGASNIQYF
NA	TRBD2	TRBJ2-1	TRBV7-3	TGTGCCAGCAGCTTAAATAGCGGGACCTACAATGAGCAGTTCTTC	CASSLNSGTYNEQFF
few	NA	TRBJ2-3	TRBV29-1	TGCAGCGTTTCCACCGGCCTGGGAGCAGATACGCAGTATTTT	CSVSTGLGADTQYF
NA	NA	TRBJ2-3	TRBV7-9	TGTGCCAGCACCATCCCGGCCCTGAGGGGGAGCACAGATACGCAGTATTTT	CASTIPALRGSTDTQYF
NA	NA	TRBJ1-5	TRBV28	TGTGCCAGCAGTTTACGGCAGGGGTGGAATCAGCCCCAGCATTTT	CASSLRQGWNQPQHF
NA	NA	TRBJ1-2	TRBV9	TGTGCCAGCAGCGCCCCCCCGGGAGGGGAGGGGTATGGCTACACCTTC	CASSAPPGGEGYGYTF
NA	TRBD1	TRBJ1-2	TRBV18	TGTGCCAGCTCACCACTTGGACAGGGGGCATCGGGCTACACCTTC	CASSPLGQGASGYTF
once	TRBD1	TRBJ2-7	TRBV16	TGTGCCAGCAGCCGGTCGGTAGGGAGACAGGGGGACTACGAGCAGTACTTC	CASSRSVGRQGDYEQYF
once	NA	TRBJ2-6	TRBV18	TGTGCCAGCTCACTCGATCGTTCCAGAACAGTCTCTGGGGCCAACGTCCTGACTTTC	CASSLDRSRTVSGANVLTF
NA	TRBD1	TRBJ1-2	TRBV9	TGTGCCAGCAGCCCCTCGACAGGGACCAACTATGGCTACACCTTC	CASSPSTGTNYGYTF
NA	NA	TRBJ2-1	TRBV7-2	TGTGCCAGCAGCTTAATAACAGTTTACAATGAGCAGTTCTTC	CASSLITVYNEQFF
NA	TRBD1	TRBJ2-3	TRBV5-1	TGCGCCAGCAGCTCAGGGACAGTGGGAGATACGCAGTATTTT	CASSSGTVGDTQYF
NA	TRBD1	TRBJ1-2	TRBV9	TGTGCCAGCAGCGTAGTGGACAGGGCGGGTGGCTACACCTTC	CASSVVDRAGGYTF
NA	NA	TRBJ2-2	TRBV10-1	TGCGCCAGCAGTGGGGCTCGAGGGGAGCTGTTTTTT	CASSGARGELFF
NA	NA	TRBJ2-1	TRBV29-1	TGCAGCGTTGAACCCTATGAGCAGTTCTTC	CSVEPYEQFF
NA	TRBD1	TRBJ1-4	TRBV28	TGTGCCAGCACCTCCGGGACAGGGTGGGAAAAACTGTTTTTT	CASTSGTGWEKLFF
NA	NA	TRBJ1-4	TRBV4-1	TGCGCCAGCAGCCAAGATAGGAGGGGACCTTGGGAAAAACTGTTTTTT	CASSQDRRGPWEKLFF
NA	TRBD1	TRBJ2-7	TRBV7-2	TGTGCCAGCAGCTTATCAGTGACAGGGGTATACGAGCAGTACTTC	CASSLSVTGVYEQYF
NA	TRBD1	TRBJ1-2	TRBV2	TGTGCCAGCAGTGAAAGGGGACAGTATGGCTACACCTTC	CASSERGQYGYTF
NA	NA	TRBJ1-5	TRBV19	TGTGCCAGTAGTGGGAGGGATCAGCCCCAGCATTTT	CASSGRDQPQHF
NA	NA	TRBJ2-2	TRBV5-5	TGTGCCAGCAGGCCGACGGGGGACACCGGGGAGCTGTTTTTT	CASRPTGDTGELFF
NA	NA	TRBJ2-1	TRBV11-2	TGTGCCAGCACCCCCGCGATGGGGAGAAGACTGTTCTTC	CASTPAMGRRLFF
NA	TRBD2	TRBJ2-5	TRBV7-2	TGTGCCAGCAGCTTGGGTGTGCTAGCGGCCCGGGAGACCCAGTACTTC	CASSLGVLAARETQYF
NA	TRBD2	TRBJ2-7	TRBV5-5	TGTGCCAGCAGCTTGACGGGGGGGTACGAGCAGTACTTC	CASSLTGGYEQYF
NA	TRBD2	TRBJ2-3	TRBV5-1	TGCGCCAGCAGCTTGTCTTCCAGCGCCGGGACTAGCTCCCCAGATACGCAGTATTTT	CASSLSSSAGTSSPDTQYF
NA	NA	TRBJ2-7	TRBV7-2	TGTGCCAGCAGCAGGCCAGGGTTACACGAGCAGTACTTC	CASSRPGLHEQYF
few	NA	TRBJ2-7	TRBV2	TGTGCCAGCAGTGAACAGGGTCCTAGCTCCTACGAGCAGTACTTC	CASSEQGPSSYEQYF
NA	NA	TRBJ2-2	TRBV7-7	TGTGCTAGCAGCTGGGCACAGGACCCAACCGGGGAGCTGTTTTTT	CASSWAQDPTGELFF
NA	NA	TRBJ1-2	TRBV7-9	TGTGCCAGCAGCTTCCCAGGGCCCTATGGCTACACCTTC	CASSFPGPYGYTF
NA	NA	TRBJ1-1	TRBV18	TGTGCCAGCTCACCAAATCGAGGGAGGATTGAAGCTTTCTTT	CASSPNRGRIEAFF
NA	NA	TRBJ2-7	TRBV6-5	TGTGCCAGCAGTTACGGGGCGGGATACGAGCAGTACTTC	CASSYGAGYEQYF
NA	TRBD2	TRBJ2-3	TRBV7-3	TGTGCCAGCAGCGCCCTGGGGAGTAGCGGGATGCTAGATACGCAGTATTTT	CASSALGSSGMLDTQYF
NA	NA	TRBJ1-1	TRBV6-6	TGTGCCAGCAAAATAAGGGGGTTCGTGAACACTGAAGCTTTCTTT	CASKIRGFVNTEAFF
NA	NA	TRBJ2-3	TRBV6-5	TGTGCCAGCAGTTATAATCTCGGGGTTACGCAGTATTTT	CASSYNLGVTQYF
NA	TRBD2	TRBJ2-5	TRBV2	TGTGCCAGCAGTGACTCCCTTGGCGGGGGGGACCAAGAGACCCAGTACTTC	CASSDSLGGGDQETQYF
NA	TRBD2	TRBJ2-5	TRBV27	TGTGCCAGCAGTTTAGGGTCTAGCGGACAAGAGACCCAGTACTTC	CASSLGSSGQETQYF
NA	TRBD1	TRBJ1-4	TRBV5-1	TGCGCCAGCAGCTTCGGGGCACAGGGGAGAGAAAAACTGTTTTTT	CASSFGAQGREKLFF
NA	NA	TRBJ2-2	TRBV11-2	TGTGCCAGCAGCCATGCGGGGCCTCAGGTTTCCGGGGAGCTGTTTTTT	CASSHAGPQVSGELFF
NA	TRBD2	TRBJ2-7	TRBV7-2	TGTGCCAGCAGCTCATCGACTAGCGGGTCTATTTACGAGCAGTACTTC	CASSSSTSGSIYEQYF
NA	TRBD1	TRBJ2-7	TRBV7-8	TGTGCCAGCAGCTTAGCGAGGCGACAGGGGCTCTACGAGCAGTACTTC	CASSLARRQGLYEQYF
NA	TRBD1	TRBJ1-2	TRBV28	TGTGCCAGCAGTTCTGACAGGGTTCAGCGGGGCTACACCTTC	CASSSDRVQRGYTF
NA	NA	TRBJ1-5	TRBV7-8	TGTGCCAGCAACCCGGGGGGGAGGGGCTGGCCCCAGCATTTT	CASNPGGRGWPQHF
once	NA	TRBJ1-2	TRBV4-1	TGCGCCAGCAGCCAAGACGAGTGGCAGCGAGGCTACACCTTC	CASSQDEWQRGYTF
NA	TRBD1	TRBJ1-2	TRBV19	TGTGCCAGTAGCCGTTACAGGGGGAACTATGGCTACACCTTC	CASSRYRGNYGYTF
NA	NA	TRBJ2-3	TRBV21-1	TGTGCCAGCACCGTAAGGGGGACTAGCAGCACAGATACGCAGTATTTT	CASTVRGTSSTDTQYF
NA	TRBD1	TRBJ2-5	TRBV6-5	TGTGCCAGCAGTCCCACCGGGACAGGAGAGACCCAGTACTTC	CASSPTGTGETQYF